The source of this T cell receptor (beta chain) is a study of blood T cell repertoires in COVID-19. As processed by the authors: Researchers report that nucleated cell counts were estimated from reference gene primer amplification. Only in-frame clones appear in the TCRdb table, and some are missing; sequencing was by immunoSEQ multiplex PCR. Clone size and V and J calls were adopted from that table, with D and trimming inferred from the DNA. This sample has around 140,000 clones, with over 60% found just once. This clone showed up many times. CDR1 is KGHSH, CDR2 LQKENI, per germline. This CDR3 is 14 amino acids long. Between the trimmed V and J ends, which lost 2 bases and 3 bases, there was a span of 8 bases.

Sample: peripheral blood. The chain links TRBV18 to TRBJ1-5; D uncertain. The TCR sequence derives from a woman aged 70 to 79 with acute or convalescent COVID-19. CDR3 bases: TGTGCCAGCTCACCATCCGGAGTCAATCAGCCCCAGCATTTT. It translates to CASSPSGVNQPQHF.